This TCR beta chain originates from a study of blood T cells in healthy people across ages. V gave up 2 bases and J gave up 6 bases; unmatched junction bases: 4. Germline V CDR1 and CDR2: LGHNA, YNFKEQ. This CDR3 is built from 14 residues. Alongside a J-beta primer mix, a sample-barcoded 5' primer served in a second PCR lasting 7 to 11 cycles. Tagging of each cDNA molecule was performed by a template-switch adaptor with 12 random nucleotides. TCRdb re-derived calls from the 5' RACE reads in MiXCR, one entry per CDR3 protein. Among some 760,000 distinct CDR3 sequences listed, about 25% were seen once. This sample also belongs to another study, concerning T cells of mothers and their children.

This clonotype was obtained from a boy under 18 in good health. Material: blood. The rearrangement links TRBV4-2 to TRBJ2-1; 7 nucleotides agree with TRBD2. CDR3 sequence: CASSQTTSPNEQFF. In nucleotides, the CDR3 is TGTGCCAGCAGCCAAACGACTAGCCCCAATGAGCAGTTCTTC.